This is a list of T cell receptor beta chains from one sample in a study of T cell changes during pregnancy in multiple sclerosis. Generated by immunoSEQ multiplex PCR, the TCRdb table keeps only in-frame clones and is missing some. The data show roughly 89,000 clones, with roughly 94% seen just once and around 1.8% held by the top ten. Sequencing was performed on peripheral blood, taken after pregnancy. These receptor sequences come from a female donor in good health, enrolled as a control in a pregnancy study. Both conserved end residues are part of each CDR3. Fields, in order: D gene, J gene, V gene, clone size, CDR3 DNA, CDR3 protein. D genes are given only for firm matches. Size is stated for part of the rows, as once, few or many counts, or as a class when the clone is expanded.

>.|TRBJ2-3|TRBV27|.
TGTGCCAGCGCCAGGGTTGGATCCTTGGGAGATACGCAGTATTTT
CASARVGSLGDTQYF
>TRBD2|TRBJ2-2|TRBV5-1|.
TGCGCCAGCAAAGGACTAGCTACAGGTCCCGGGGAGCTGTTTTTT
CASKGLATGPGELFF
>.|TRBJ1-4|TRBV5-6|.
TGTGCCAGCAGCTTGGCAGGGGCGGATGAAAAACTGTTTTTT
CASSLAGADEKLFF
>TRBD2|TRBJ2-3|TRBV5-1|few
TGCGCCAGCAGCTTGGGACTAGCGGGCACAGATACGCAGTATTTT
CASSLGLAGTDTQYF
>TRBD1|TRBJ2-4|TRBV5-1|.
TGCGCCAGCAGTTTCTCAGGGGGCAGGGACATTCAGTACTTC
CASSFSGGRDIQYF
>.|TRBJ1-2|TRBV19|.
TGTGCCAGTACCCCTACGGGGAACTATGGCTACACCTTC
CASTPTGNYGYTF
>.|TRBJ2-7|TRBV5-8|.
TGTGCCAGCAGCTTGGCAGGGACACTTTCTTACGAGCAGTACTTC
CASSLAGTLSYEQYF
>TRBD2|TRBJ2-7|TRBV5-4|.
TGTGCCAGCAGCCGGGGGGGGTCCTACGAGCAGTACTTC
CASSRGGSYEQYF
>TRBD2|TRBJ2-1|TRBV5-5|.
TGTGCCAGCAGCTCCTATGCAACTAGCGGGAGGGCCTCGGACAATGAGCAGTTCTTC
CASSSYATSGRASDNEQFF
>.|TRBJ2-5|TRBV7-8|.
TGTGCCAGCAGCTTAACGCCGGGTGGAGAGACCCAGTACTTC
CASSLTPGGETQYF
>.|TRBJ1-4|TRBV4-1|once
TGCGCCAGCAGCCTGGAACAGGGTTTTCGAGAAAAACTGTTTTTT
CASSLEQGFREKLFF
>.|TRBJ1-2|TRBV28|few
TGTGCCAGCAGTTTGGGGGCAGGGCATGGCTACACCTTC
CASSLGAGHGYTF
>TRBD2|TRBJ2-1|TRBV27|.
TGTGCCAGCTTAGACCTAGCGGGATACAATGAGCAGTTCTTC
CASLDLAGYNEQFF
>.|TRBJ2-5|TRBV2|.
TGTGCCAGCAGTGACAGCCCCGGGGAGACCCAGTACTTC
CASSDSPGETQYF
>TRBD1|TRBJ2-7|TRBV28|.
TGTGCCAGCAGTCAGGGGGCGGGGACCTACGAGCAGTACTTC
CASSQGAGTYEQYF
>TRBD2|TRBJ2-7|TRBV2|.
TGTGCCAGCAGTGAATTTAGTAACCTGGCGGGAGGGACCTACGAGCAGTACTTC
CASSEFSNLAGGTYEQYF
>TRBD1|TRBJ2-1|TRBV5-1|.
TGCGCCAGCAGCGTGCACCGGGACAGGGGTCCGAGGGGCAATGAGCAGTTCTTC
CASSVHRDRGPRGNEQFF
>.|TRBJ2-1|TRBV2|.
TGTGCCAGCAGGCTCAGGGGATCCTACAATGAGCAGTTCTTC
CASRLRGSYNEQFF
>.|TRBJ1-4|TRBV14|.
TGTGCCAGCAGCCTCCGATCAGGGGCTGGGAGTGAAAAACTGTTTTTT
CASSLRSGAGSEKLFF
>TRBD2|TRBJ2-3|TRBV28|.
TGTGCCAGCAGCCCCCCGGGACTAGCGGGCACAGATACGCAGTATTTT
CASSPPGLAGTDTQYF
>.|TRBJ1-2|TRBV6-1|.
TGTGCCAGCAGTCCAAGCTTGACAGCCGGCTATGGCTACACCTTC
CASSPSLTAGYGYTF
>.|TRBJ2-5|TRBV21-1|.
TGTGCCAGCAGCAAAGCGATCGTACTAGCGGGAGAGACCCAGTACTTC
CASSKAIVLAGETQYF
>TRBD2|TRBJ2-7|TRBV5-6|.
TGTGCCAGCAGCCCGGGGGGGGCCCTCTCCTACGAGCAGTACTTC
CASSPGGALSYEQYF
>.|TRBJ2-3|TRBV9|.
TGTGCCAGCAGCTCCCGGGACTTCGTCACAGATACGCAGTATTTT
CASSSRDFVTDTQYF
>.|TRBJ2-2|TRBV30|.
TGTGCCTGGAGTGTAGGGGCCTCCGGGGAGCTGTTTTTT
CAWSVGASGELFF
>TRBD2|TRBJ2-3|TRBV6-1|.
TGTGCCAGCAGTGGACTAGCGGGAGGGCCAGATACGCAGTATTTT
CASSGLAGGPDTQYF